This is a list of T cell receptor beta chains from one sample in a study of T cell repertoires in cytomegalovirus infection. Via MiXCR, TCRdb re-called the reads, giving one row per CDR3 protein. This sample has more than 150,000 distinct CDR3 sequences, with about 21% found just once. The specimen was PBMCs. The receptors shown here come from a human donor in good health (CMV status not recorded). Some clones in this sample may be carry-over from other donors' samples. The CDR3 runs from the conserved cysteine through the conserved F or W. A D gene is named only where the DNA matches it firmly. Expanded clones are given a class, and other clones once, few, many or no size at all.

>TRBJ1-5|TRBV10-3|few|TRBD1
CAISERGQTNQPQHF
TGTGCCATCAGTGAAAGGGGACAGACAAATCAGCCCCAGCATTTT
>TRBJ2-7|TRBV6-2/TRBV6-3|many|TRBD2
CASSSLSGRPEQYF
TGTGCCAGCAGTTCCCTTAGCGGGAGGCCCGAGCAGTACTTC
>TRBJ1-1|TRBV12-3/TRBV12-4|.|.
CASSVLQGRGAFF
TGTGCCAGCAGTGTGCTACAGGGTCGAGGAGCTTTCTTT
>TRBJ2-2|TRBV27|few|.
CASSLRAVPGTGELFF
TGTGCCAGCAGTTTACGGGCAGTCCCGGGCACCGGGGAGCTGTTTTTT
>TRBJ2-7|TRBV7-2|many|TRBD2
CASSREGSSYEQYF
TGTGCCAGCAGCCGGGAGGGCTCCTCCTACGAGCAGTACTTC
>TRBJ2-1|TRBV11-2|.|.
CASSFFSGNDNEQFF
TGTGCCAGCAGCTTTTTCAGCGGCAATGACAATGAGCAGTTCTTC
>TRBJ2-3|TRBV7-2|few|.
CASSLIQGLSTDTQYF
TGTGCCAGCAGCTTAATTCAGGGGTTGAGCACAGATACGCAGTATTTT
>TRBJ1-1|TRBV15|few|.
CATSRGDGNTEAFF
TGTGCCACCAGCAGAGGGGACGGGAACACTGAAGCTTTCTTT
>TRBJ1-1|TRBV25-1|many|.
CASSEWEKNTEAFF
TGTGCCAGCAGTGAGTGGGAGAAGAACACTGAAGCTTTCTTT
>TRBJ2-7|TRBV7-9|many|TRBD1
CASSLGQAGKDEQYF
TGTGCCAGCAGTCTTGGACAGGCCGGAAAGGACGAGCAGTACTTC
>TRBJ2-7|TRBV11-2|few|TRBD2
CASSSDVAGIKQYF
TGTGCCAGCAGCTCGGACGTAGCGGGGATAAAGCAGTACTTC
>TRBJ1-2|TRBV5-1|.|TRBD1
CASSPDRGYYGYTF
TGCGCCAGCAGCCCGGACAGGGGGTACTATGGCTACACCTTC
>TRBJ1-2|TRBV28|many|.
CASSSGLNYGYTF
TGTGCCAGCAGCTCGGGACTGAACTATGGCTACACCTTC
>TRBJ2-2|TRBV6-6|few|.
CASSYSLAGELFF
TGTGCCAGCAGTTACTCATTGGCCGGGGAGCTGTTTTTT
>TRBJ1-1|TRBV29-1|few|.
CSVGKEADTEAFF
TGCAGCGTTGGGAAGGAAGCGGACACTGAAGCTTTCTTT
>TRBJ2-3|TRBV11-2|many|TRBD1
CASSKDRGPDTQYF
TGTGCCAGCAGCAAAGACAGGGGCCCAGATACGCAGTATTTT
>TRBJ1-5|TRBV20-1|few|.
CSARGPNNQPQHF
TGCAGTGCTAGAGGCCCCAACAATCAGCCCCAGCATTTT
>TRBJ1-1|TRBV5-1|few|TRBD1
CASSVRDRENTEAFF
TGCGCCAGCAGCGTCCGGGACAGGGAGAACACTGAAGCTTTCTTT
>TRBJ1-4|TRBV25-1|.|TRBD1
CASSVGTGNEKLFF
TGTGCCAGCAGTGTTGGGACAGGGAATGAAAAACTGTTTTTT
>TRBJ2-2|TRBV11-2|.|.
CASSLGTTRGTGELFF
TGTGCCAGCAGCTTGGGGACGACTAGGGGCACCGGGGAGCTGTTTTTT
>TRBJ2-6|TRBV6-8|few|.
CASSLGSGATGANVLTF
TGTGCCAGCAGTTTGGGGTCAGGGGCCACTGGGGCCAACGTCCTGACTTTC
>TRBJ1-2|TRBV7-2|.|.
CASSSDGSIYGYTF
TGTGCCAGCAGCTCTGATGGATCTATCTATGGCTACACCTTC
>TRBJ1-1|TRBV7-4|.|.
CASSLAQGPSNTEAYF
TGTGCCAGCAGCTTAGCGCAGGGCCCGTCGAACACTGAAGCTTACTTT
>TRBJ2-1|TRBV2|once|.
CARSRDINEQFF
TGTGCCAGGAGCCGGGACATTAATGAGCAGTTCTTC
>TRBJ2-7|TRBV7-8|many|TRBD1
CASSSRGTGALYEQYF
TGTGCCAGCAGCTCGAGGGGGACAGGGGCCCTCTACGAGCAGTACTTC
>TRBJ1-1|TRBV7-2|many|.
CASSWGRTNTEAFF
TGTGCCAGCAGCTGGGGACGGACGAACACTGAAGCTTTCTTT
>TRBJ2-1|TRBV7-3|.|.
CASSFLRDANNEQFF
TGTGCCAGCAGCTTCCTCCGGGACGCCAACAATGAGCAGTTCTTC
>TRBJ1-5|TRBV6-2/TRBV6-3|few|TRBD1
CASRATGVHQPQHF
TGTGCCAGCAGAGCTACAGGGGTCCATCAGCCCCAGCATTTT
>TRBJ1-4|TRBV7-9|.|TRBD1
CASSRGQAGPRGESEKLFF
TGTGCCAGCAGCCGGGGACAGGCGGGACCCCGGGGGGAATCTGAAAAACTGTTTTTT
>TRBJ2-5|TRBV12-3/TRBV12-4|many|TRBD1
CASSPNRGSTQETQYF
TGTGCCAGCAGCCCAAACAGGGGAAGCACCCAAGAGACCCAGTACTTC
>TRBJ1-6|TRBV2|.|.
CATRGDSPLHF
TGTGCCACCCGGGGGGATTCACCCCTCCACTTT
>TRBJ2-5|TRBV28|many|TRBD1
CASSLTGSQETQYF
TGTGCCAGCAGTTTGACAGGGAGCCAAGAGACCCAGTACTTC
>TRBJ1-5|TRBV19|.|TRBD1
CASSHGQGYQPQHF
TGTGCCAGTAGCCATGGACAGGGCTATCAGCCCCAGCATTTT
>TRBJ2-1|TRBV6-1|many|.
CASSELLSYNEQFF
TGTGCCAGCAGTGAACTATTATCCTACAATGAGCAGTTCTTC
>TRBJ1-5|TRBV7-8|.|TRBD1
CASSAGTGMNQPQHF
TGTGCCAGCAGCGCCGGGACAGGGATGAATCAGCCCCAGCATTTT
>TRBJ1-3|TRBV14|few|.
CASSPRPNSLGNTIYF
TGTGCCAGCAGCCCCCGGCCGAACAGCCTGGGAAACACCATATATTTT
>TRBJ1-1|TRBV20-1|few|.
CSARDTGMNTEAFF
TGCAGTGCTAGAGACACAGGGATGAACACTGAAGCTTTCTTT
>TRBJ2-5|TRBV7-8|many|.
CASSFNGETQYF
TGTGCCAGCAGCTTCAACGGAGAGACCCAGTACTTC
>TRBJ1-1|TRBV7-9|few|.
CASSEGAEAFF
TGTGCCAGCTCAGAGGGAGCGGAAGCTTTCTTT
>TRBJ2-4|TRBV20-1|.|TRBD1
CSARDPSPGQGFGQYF
TGCAGTGCTAGAGACCCCTCTCCGGGACAGGGATTCGGTCAGTACTTC
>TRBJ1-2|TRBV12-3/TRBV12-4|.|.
CASSLNQNYGYTF
TGTGCCAGCAGTTTGAACCAAAACTATGGCTACACCTTC
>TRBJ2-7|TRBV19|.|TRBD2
CASSMGGSADEQYF
TGTGCCAGTAGTATGGGGGGGTCGGCGGACGAGCAGTACTTC
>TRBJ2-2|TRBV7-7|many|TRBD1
CASSSDSTGRTGELFF
TGTGCTAGCAGCTCGGACTCGACAGGGCGCACCGGGGAGCTGTTTTTT
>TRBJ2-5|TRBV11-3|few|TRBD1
CATETGGGGETQYF
TGTGCCACGGAGACAGGGGGCGGGGGAGAGACCCAGTACTTC
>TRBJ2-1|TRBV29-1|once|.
CSVAGETRFYNSYNEQFF
TGCAGCGTTGCGGGGGAAACACGATTCTACAACTCCTACAATGAGCAGTTCTTC
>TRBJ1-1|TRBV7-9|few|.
CASSFSWEAFF
TGTGCCAGCAGCTTCAGCTGGGAAGCTTTCTTT
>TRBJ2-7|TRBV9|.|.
CASSVEARRQGPDEQYF
TGTGCCAGCAGCGTAGAGGCAAGGAGGCAGGGCCCTGACGAGCAGTACTTC